This entry is about one T cell receptor (beta chain). TCRdb's table, derived via immunoSEQ multiplex PCR, lists solely in-frame clones and lacks some. The sample comprises 700,000 or so clones, roughly 85% of which are singletons, and around 0.0094% rests with the top ten. The CDR3 covers 17 residues. Germline V gene sequence: CDR1 MDHEN, CDR2 SYDVKM. Trimming left V 2 bases short and J 7 bases short, with 18 bases between. This specimen belongs to a study of shared T cell receptors in the human thymus. The data were also submitted as part of a second study, on human thymus T cells. That paper adds: Corrective cardiac operations yielded the resected thymus tissue. Among thymic and blood repertoires, usage of V and J genes appeared biased.

The origin of this receptor is a girl under three years old with a congenital heart defect. The sequenced sample consisted of thymocytes. The rearrangement links TRBV28 to TRBJ1-6; D uncertain. The CDR3 reads CASSLIVGGSRNSPLHF. The CDR3 DNA sequence: TGTGCCAGCAGTTTAATCGTAGGCGGGAGTAGGAATTCACCCCTCCACTTT.